The next 20 T cell receptor beta chains were all read from a single sample in a study of OX40 agonist ivuxolimab in advanced cancers. Libraries were made using the immunoSEQ multiplex PCR assay. In its TCRdb copy, this immuneACCESS table keeps in-frame sequences only and misses some clones. Where compared with another copy, unresolved V genes explain less than half of these, and the others have no known cause. This sample holds about 83,000 clones; roughly 80% were observed only once. The ten largest clones add up to around 1.5% of the sample. Material: CD4+ or CD8+ T cells sorted from blood, obtained in a trial of the OX40 agonist ivuxolimab. These receptors were taken from an adult with an advanced solid tumor such as melanoma, head and neck, liver or kidney cancer.

This rearrangement joins TRBV7-2 to TRBJ2-3; possibly TRBD1 for D (5 bases). The germline V gene has CDR1 SGHTA and CDR2 FQGNSA. The germline V and J ends were trimmed by 1 base and 1 base, with 15 bases remaining between them. The CDR3 covers 17 residues. This CDR3 is CASSLGSDTTGTDTQYF. Written as DNA, the CDR3 is TGTGCCAGCAGCTTAGGGTCGGACACGACGGGCACAGATACGCAGTATTTT.

This sequence joins TRBV6-5 and TRBJ2-7; D remains unclear. CDR1 is MNHEY and CDR2 is SVGAGI in the germline V gene. V shed 0 bases and J shed 0 bases, with 12 bases lying between them. CDR3 length: 16 amino acids. The CDR3 sequence: CASSYSITRTSYEQYF. CDR3 coding DNA: TGTGCCAGCAGTTACTCTATAACAAGAACCTCCTACGAGCAGTACTTC.

This chain uses TRBV18 with TRBJ2-2; 8 bases are shared with TRBD1. Germline CDR1 and CDR2: KGHSH and LQKENI. CDR3 length equals 15 residues. Trimming cost V 9 bases and J 2 bases; bases outside gene matches: 8. CDR3 coding DNA: TGTGCCAGTTACGAGACAGGGGATAACACCGGGGAGCTGTTTTTT. As protein: CASYETGDNTGELFF.

The CDR3 nucleotides are TGTGCCAGCGGGCCAGCGAGCCAAGAGACCCAGTACTTC. Its protein is CASGPASQETQYF. The chain joins TRBV6-5 to TRBJ2-5; D gene ambiguous. The CDR3 runs to 13 residues. Germline loops: CDR1 MNHEY, CDR2 SVGAGI. Trimming shortened V by 8 bases and J by 1 base, and 11 bases separated the two germline ends.

The chain links TRBV2 to TRBJ2-1; 7 positions match TRBD2. The ends lost 4 bases at V and 3 bases at J; junction bases unmatched: 12. This CDR3 is built from 17 residues. Germline assignment: CDR1 SNHLY and CDR2 FYNNEI. The CDR3 protein is CASSGLGGLSLYNEQFF. The CDR3 DNA follows: TGTGCCAGCAGTGGATTGGGGGGGTTAAGTCTCTACAATGAGCAGTTCTTC.

The V gene is TRBV7-8, the J gene TRBJ1-5; D is ambiguous. Trimming cost V 3 bases and J 8 bases, with 23 bases left between them. This CDR3 has 17 amino acids. The germline gives CDR1 SGHVS, CDR2 FQNEAQ. The CDR3 protein is CASSFFSPRVGPEPQHF. The CDR3 DNA sequence: TGTGCCAGCAGCTTCTTTTCCCCCAGAGTAGGACCGGAGCCCCAGCATTTT.

This rearrangement joins TRBV6-1 to TRBJ1-2; 7 bases line up with TRBD1. V was clipped by 2 bases and J by 6 bases; unmatched bases: 3. The germline V gene encodes CDR1 MNHNS and CDR2 SASEGT. This CDR3 has 13 residues. The DNA of the CDR3 is TGTGCCAGCAGTGAAACCACAGGGGATGGCTACACCTTC. Protein: CASSETTGDGYTF.

The V and J genes are TRBV19 and TRBJ1-5, with TRBD1 identical over 7 bases. Trimming removed 7 bases from V and 6 bases from J; junction bases left unmatched: 12. The CDR3 consists of 15 residues. CDR1 LNHDA and CDR2 SQIVND come from the germline V gene (reference sequence). The CDR3 loop is CASTIDREGGQPQHF. The CDR3, as DNA: TGTGCCAGTACTATTGACAGGGAAGGGGGTCAGCCCCAGCATTTT.

The chain employs TRBV19 and TRBJ1-2; TRBD1 might be the D (5 bases). CDR1 LNHDA and CDR2 SQIVND come from the germline V gene (reference sequence). There are 14 residues in the CDR3. V lost 7 bases and J lost 2, with 14 bases in between. This chain's CDR3 is CASTPARANYGYTF. DNA of the CDR3: TGTGCCAGTACACCAGCCAGGGCAAACTATGGCTACACCTTC.

The chain has TRBV7-2 and TRBJ1-2; no reliable D call. With 2 bases removed from V and 3 bases from J, the gap between germline ends came to 7 bases. The CDR3 length is 13 residues. CDR1 is SGHTA and CDR2 is FQGNSA in the germline V gene. In DNA, the CDR3 is TGTGCCAGCAGCTTACAGGCCTACTATGGCTACACCTTC. This gives the protein CASSLQAYYGYTF.

The rearrangement uses TRBV6-1 and TRBJ1-6, with 7 bases fitting TRBD1. CDR3 size: 16 residues. With V trimmed by 3 bases and J by 1 base, 3 bases remained unmatched. The germline V gene encodes CDR1 MNHNS and CDR2 SASEGT. The CDR3 spells CASSDRQGSYNSPLHF. The CDR3 DNA follows: TGTGCCAGCAGTGACAGACAGGGTTCCTATAATTCACCCCTCCACTTT.

The V call is TRBV11-3, the J call TRBJ2-5, with D possibly TRBD1 on 5 matching bases. Trimming cost V 4 bases and J 12 bases, with 18 bases left between them. Germline CDR1 is SGHNT and CDR2 is YENEEA. The CDR3 has 13 amino acids. DNA for the CDR3: TGTGCCAGCAGCTCCAACCCAACACAGGAAAAGTACTTC. This sequence encodes CASSSNPTQEKYF.

This clone was picked up a small number of times. The J gene is TRBJ1-2, the V gene TRBV2; perhaps TRBD1 as D (5 bases). The CDR3 runs to 11 residues. The V gene lost 7 bases and the J gene lost 4 bases, with 7 bases spanning the gap. Germline V CDR1 and CDR2: SNHLY, FYNNEI. DNA of the CDR3: TGTGCCAGCACACAGGTCTATGGCTACACCTTC. Amino acid sequence: CASTQVYGYTF.

The chain combines TRBV7-2 with TRBJ1-5; 7 nucleotides agree with TRBD1. V was pared by 5 bases and J by 2 bases, with 6 bases of the junction left unmatched. Germline CDR1 and CDR2: SGHTA and FQGNSA. The CDR3 totals 15 residues. The CDR3 is CASSPGGWGNQPQHF. The DNA of the CDR3 is TGTGCCAGCAGCCCAGGGGGGTGGGGCAATCAGCCCCAGCATTTT.

The V call is TRBV6-4, the J call TRBJ2-6, with TRBD1 matching 12 bases. CDR1 is MRHNA, CDR2 SNTAGT, per germline. V lost 11 bases and J lost 2; bases outside the gene matches: 19. This CDR3 contains 20 residues. In DNA, the CDR3 is TGTGCCGCAACAGGGACAGGGGGCTTCTTTTACATGGCTGGGGCCAACGTCCTGACTTTC. Its protein product is CAATGTGGFFYMAGANVLTF.

J is TRBJ2-7 and V is TRBV11-1; the match to TRBD2 covers 12 bases. The CDR3 spans 16 residues. Losses at the gene ends were 5 bases for V and 4 bases for J; bases not matched to a gene: 9. Germline CDR1 SGHAT, CDR2 FQDESV (reference sequence). In nucleotides, the CDR3 is TGTGCCAGCAGCCTCACCGCTAGCGGGGGGGCTTACGAGCAGTACTTC. It translates to CASSLTASGGAYEQYF.

The gene calls are TRBV2 and TRBJ2-5, with 8 bases lining up with TRBD1. The DNA end favors TRBJ2-7, so the J call may be wrong. The CDR3 covers 14 residues. Germline CDR1 and CDR2: SNHLY and FYNNEI. The CDR3: CASSESGQGYEQYF. CDR3 in DNA: TGTGCCAGCAGTGAGTCTGGACAGGGCTACGAGCAGTACTTC.

The rearrangement joins TRBV19 to TRBJ1-5; D remains unclear. V was pared by 6 bases and J by 4 bases, with 13 bases between. Germline assignment: CDR1 LNHDA and CDR2 SQIVND (reference sequence). The CDR3 extends over 14 amino acids. CDR3 residues: CASRGILGNQPQHF. The CDR3, as DNA: TGTGCCAGTAGAGGCATTTTGGGGAATCAGCCCCAGCATTTT.

The rearrangement links TRBV18 to TRBJ2-7, with D tentatively TRBD1 (6 bases). The CDR3 has 15 amino acids. Germline V gene lookup returns CDR1 KGHSH and CDR2 LQKENI. V gave up 1 base and J gave up 7 bases, with 17 bases separating them. This CDR3 reads CASSPRGTGSGEQYF. CDR3 DNA sequence: TGTGCCAGCTCACCACGGGGAACAGGGTCAGGGGAGCAGTACTTC.

The V gene is TRBV11-2, the J gene TRBJ2-3; D gene unclear. V gave up 1 base and J gave up 6 bases, with 2 bases separating them. CDR1 and CDR2 from the germline V gene are SGHAT and FQNNGV. The CDR3 runs 11 residues. The CDR3 region has the DNA TGTGCCAGCAGCTTAGGGGATACGCAGTATTTT. Residues: CASSLGDTQYF.